This TCR beta chain was obtained from a study of CD8 T cells in Susac syndrome. The germline V gene has CDR1 SGHVS and CDR2 FQNEAQ. Between the trimmed V and J ends, which lost 4 bases and 5 bases, there was a span of 17 bases. The CDR3 length is 15 residues. This clonotype was picked up one time. After extraction with the RNeasy kit, about 0.45 to 1 ug of the RNA was reverse transcribed using random hexamers. The immunoSEQ assay covered 54 Vbeta and 13 Jbeta segments for CDR3. TCRdb fed the immunoSEQ multiplex PCR reads into MiXCR, producing one record per CDR3 protein. The sample lists roughly 110,000 distinct CDR3 sequences, 92% occurring once.

The genes are TRBV7-8 and TRBJ2-5; D is unresolved. This sequence was found in a human donor in good health. Sequenced material: CD4+ T cells from PBMCs. CDR3 loop: CASSSPRASGETQYF. The DNA for the CDR3 is TGTGCCAGCAGCTCACCCAGAGCGTCCGGGGAGACCCAGTACTTC. Full variable domain (rest looked up from reference TRBV7-8 and TRBJ2-5): GAGVSQSPRYKVAKRGQDVALRCDPISGHVSLFWYQQALGQGPEFLTYFQNEAQLDKSGLPSDRFFAERPEGSVSTLKIQRTQQEDSAVYLCASSSPRASGETQYFGPGTRLLVL.